A selection of T cell receptor beta chains follows, all from one sample in a study of T cell changes during pregnancy in multiple sclerosis. Profiled with immunoSEQ multiplex PCR; TCRdb holds only in-frame clones, not every one. The table has about 40,000 clones, 91% seen once; the top ten hold over 6.5%. The sample consisted of CD8+ T cells from peripheral blood mononuclear cells, taken before pregnancy. The receptors stem from a female donor with multiple sclerosis, enrolled in a pregnancy study. Both conserved end residues are part of each CDR3. A D gene is named only where the DNA matches it firmly. The size of a clone is reported for some rows only, either as once, few or many, or as a class for expanded clones.

v_gene: TRBV9; j_gene: TRBJ2-2; abundance: -; d_gene: TRBD2; CDR3nt: TGTGCCAGCAGCGAACCGGGACTAGCGGGAGGCGGGGAGCTGTTTTTT; CDR3aa: CASSEPGLAGGGELFF
v_gene: TRBV6-5; j_gene: TRBJ2-1; abundance: -; d_gene: TRBD2; CDR3nt: TGTGCCAGCAGTTACTCGCCGGGACTAGCGACTGAGCAGTTCTTC; CDR3aa: CASSYSPGLATEQFF
v_gene: TRBV6-5; j_gene: TRBJ2-7; abundance: -; d_gene: -; CDR3nt: TGTGCCAGCAGCTTAGCGCCAACCTACGAGCAGTACTTC; CDR3aa: CASSLAPTYEQYF
v_gene: TRBV5-5; j_gene: TRBJ2-7; abundance: once; d_gene: TRBD1; CDR3nt: TGTGCCAGCAGCCCCGACAGGGCCTACGAGCAGTACTTC; CDR3aa: CASSPDRAYEQYF
v_gene: TRBV7-9; j_gene: TRBJ2-5; abundance: -; d_gene: -; CDR3nt: TGTGCCAGCAGCCGACAGTCCCAAGAGACCCAGTACTTC; CDR3aa: CASSRQSQETQYF
v_gene: TRBV6-5; j_gene: TRBJ2-1; abundance: -; d_gene: TRBD1; CDR3nt: TGTGCCAGCAGTCTGGGACAGAACTACAATGAGCAGTTCTTC; CDR3aa: CASSLGQNYNEQFF
v_gene: TRBV4-1; j_gene: TRBJ1-5; abundance: once; d_gene: TRBD1; CDR3nt: TGCGCCAGCAGCCCCGGGACAGGGACCAGTCAGCCCCAGCATTTT; CDR3aa: CASSPGTGTSQPQHF
v_gene: TRBV5-1; j_gene: TRBJ2-3; abundance: -; d_gene: TRBD2; CDR3nt: TGCGCCAGCACCAGCGGGATGGGTGCAGATACGCAGTATTTT; CDR3aa: CASTSGMGADTQYF
v_gene: TRBV29-1; j_gene: TRBJ1-2; abundance: once; d_gene: TRBD1; CDR3nt: TGCAGCGTTGAAGGGGGACAGGGGGCTAGGATAGGAGGCTACACCTTC; CDR3aa: CSVEGGQGARIGGYTF
v_gene: TRBV6-1; j_gene: TRBJ2-7; abundance: -; d_gene: -; CDR3nt: TGTGCCAGCACAATCGGGGTGAACTACGAGCAGTACTTC; CDR3aa: CASTIGVNYEQYF
v_gene: TRBV4-1; j_gene: TRBJ2-7; abundance: -; d_gene: -; CDR3nt: TGCGCCAGCAGCCAAGGGGAGACCTACGAGCAGTACTTC; CDR3aa: CASSQGETYEQYF
v_gene: TRBV9; j_gene: TRBJ1-2; abundance: -; d_gene: -; CDR3nt: TGTGCCAGCTATAACGGCGGGGGGCCGGATGGCCACACCTTC; CDR3aa: CASYNGGGPDGHTF
v_gene: TRBV4-1; j_gene: TRBJ2-1; abundance: -; d_gene: -; CDR3nt: TGCGCCAGCAGTCTCACCTTAGACAGCTCCTACAATGAGCAGTTCTTC; CDR3aa: CASSLTLDSSYNEQFF
v_gene: TRBV7-9; j_gene: TRBJ2-3; abundance: once; d_gene: -; CDR3nt: TGTGCCAGCAGCCCGTACGCGGGCAAAATCACAGATACGCAGTATTTT; CDR3aa: CASSPYAGKITDTQYF
v_gene: TRBV4-2; j_gene: TRBJ2-7; abundance: -; d_gene: -; CDR3nt: TGTGCCAGCAGCTACAGCGGCGGCTCCTACGAGCAGTACTTC; CDR3aa: CASSYSGGSYEQYF
v_gene: TRBV6-5; j_gene: TRBJ1-2; abundance: -; d_gene: -; CDR3nt: TGTGCCAGCAGTCTAACGGTGACATTGGACTATGGCTACACCTTC; CDR3aa: CASSLTVTLDYGYTF
v_gene: TRBV7-3; j_gene: TRBJ2-1; abundance: -; d_gene: -; CDR3nt: TGTGCCAGCAGCTTAGGTAGAGAGCAGTTCTTC; CDR3aa: CASSLGREQFF
v_gene: TRBV29-1; j_gene: TRBJ2-1; abundance: -; d_gene: -; CDR3nt: TGCAGCGTTTGTACTAGGACTCGCACCTCCTACAATGAGCAGTTCTTC; CDR3aa: CSVCTRTRTSYNEQFF
v_gene: TRBV5-6; j_gene: TRBJ2-7; abundance: -; d_gene: -; CDR3nt: TGTGCCAGCAGCTTGTCGTCCAGCTCCTACGAGCAGTACTTC; CDR3aa: CASSLSSSSYEQYF
v_gene: TRBV27; j_gene: TRBJ2-7; abundance: once; d_gene: TRBD2; CDR3nt: TGTGCCAGCAGGCGGGGGTCCTCCTACGAGCAGTACTTC; CDR3aa: CASRRGSSYEQYF
v_gene: TRBV10-1; j_gene: TRBJ1-1; abundance: -; d_gene: -; CDR3nt: TGCGCCAGCGGCGGAAGAGAGAACACTGAAGCTTTCTTT; CDR3aa: CASGGRENTEAFF
v_gene: TRBV2; j_gene: TRBJ1-2; abundance: -; d_gene: -; CDR3nt: TGTGCCAATCCACAGGGAACGTATGGCTACACCTTC; CDR3aa: CANPQGTYGYTF
v_gene: TRBV28; j_gene: TRBJ2-7; abundance: -; d_gene: TRBD2; CDR3nt: TGTGCCAGCAGTTTACGGACTAGCGGGATCTACGAGCAGTACTTC; CDR3aa: CASSLRTSGIYEQYF
v_gene: TRBV4-2; j_gene: TRBJ2-7; abundance: few; d_gene: TRBD2; CDR3nt: TGTGCCAGCAGCCAAGAGGGGTCCCTAGCGGGAGCCTACGAGCAGTACTTC; CDR3aa: CASSQEGSLAGAYEQYF
v_gene: TRBV9; j_gene: TRBJ2-7; abundance: -; d_gene: -; CDR3nt: TGTGCCAGCAGCTTACGCGGAACTTTGGACGAGCAGTACTTC; CDR3aa: CASSLRGTLDEQYF
v_gene: TRBV4-1; j_gene: TRBJ2-1; abundance: -; d_gene: TRBD1; CDR3nt: TGCGCCAGCAGCCAGTTGGGGGACAGCTCCTACAATGAGCAGTTCTTC; CDR3aa: CASSQLGDSSYNEQFF
v_gene: TRBV11-1; j_gene: TRBJ2-1; abundance: -; d_gene: -; CDR3nt: TGTGCCAGCAGCTTAGCCACATACAATGAGCAGTTCTTC; CDR3aa: CASSLATYNEQFF
v_gene: TRBV6-5; j_gene: TRBJ2-7; abundance: -; d_gene: TRBD1; CDR3nt: TGTGCCAGCAGTTACTCGAGGGACAGGGACTACGAGCAGTACTTC; CDR3aa: CASSYSRDRDYEQYF
v_gene: TRBV5-1; j_gene: TRBJ2-7; abundance: -; d_gene: TRBD1; CDR3nt: TGCGCCAGCAGCTTGGTGGGGACACAGGGGCGACTTACTTACGAGCAGTACTTC; CDR3aa: CASSLVGTQGRLTYEQYF
v_gene: TRBV19; j_gene: TRBJ2-7; abundance: few; d_gene: TRBD1; CDR3nt: TGTGCCAGTAGTACCCGGACAGGGGGCTCATACGAGCAGTACTTC; CDR3aa: CASSTRTGGSYEQYF
v_gene: TRBV19; j_gene: TRBJ2-1; abundance: once; d_gene: -; CDR3nt: TGTGCCAGTAGTGCTAGCTCCTACAATGAGCAGTTCTTC; CDR3aa: CASSASSYNEQFF
v_gene: TRBV9; j_gene: TRBJ2-1; abundance: -; d_gene: TRBD2; CDR3nt: TGTGCCAGCAGTCTAGCGGGAGTGAGCAACAATGAGCAGTTCTTC; CDR3aa: CASSLAGVSNNEQFF
v_gene: TRBV19; j_gene: TRBJ1-5; abundance: -; d_gene: TRBD1; CDR3nt: TGTGCCAGTAGCCGGGGACAGGGACGGGATCAGCCCCAGCATTTT; CDR3aa: CASSRGQGRDQPQHF
v_gene: TRBV2; j_gene: TRBJ2-1; abundance: -; d_gene: TRBD2; CDR3nt: TGTGCCAGCAGTGCACTAGCGGGAGATGAGCAGTTCTTC; CDR3aa: CASSALAGDEQFF
v_gene: TRBV9; j_gene: TRBJ1-2; abundance: once; d_gene: -; CDR3nt: TGTGCCAGCAGCGTAGGTCCGGGTAACTATGGCTACACCTTC; CDR3aa: CASSVGPGNYGYTF
v_gene: TRBV19; j_gene: TRBJ2-1; abundance: -; d_gene: TRBD2; CDR3nt: TGTGCCAGTAGTCCCCGGACTAGCGGGACGCGCAATGAGCAGTTCTTC; CDR3aa: CASSPRTSGTRNEQFF
v_gene: TRBV27; j_gene: TRBJ1-5; abundance: -; d_gene: -; CDR3nt: TGTGCCAGCAGTTTTGGAGTAGACAATCAGCCCCAGCATTTT; CDR3aa: CASSFGVDNQPQHF
v_gene: TRBV5-1; j_gene: TRBJ2-7; abundance: -; d_gene: -; CDR3nt: TGCGCCAGCAGCGATGCGGGGTACGAGCAGTACTTC; CDR3aa: CASSDAGYEQYF
v_gene: TRBV29-1; j_gene: TRBJ2-2; abundance: -; d_gene: -; CDR3nt: TGCAGCGTTGTTTTGTGGGACACCTCTTCCAGAGGGGAGCTGTTTTTT; CDR3aa: CSVVLWDTSSRGELFF
v_gene: TRBV11-3; j_gene: TRBJ1-1; abundance: -; d_gene: -; CDR3nt: TGTGCCAGCAGCGCCGGAGGGGCTGGAGCTTTCTTT; CDR3aa: CASSAGGAGAFF
v_gene: TRBV19; j_gene: TRBJ2-7; abundance: -; d_gene: -; CDR3nt: TGTGCCAGTAGCTTGCCCGGGACTCCCTACGAGCAGTACTTC; CDR3aa: CASSLPGTPYEQYF
v_gene: TRBV6-1; j_gene: TRBJ2-7; abundance: once; d_gene: -; CDR3nt: TGTGCCAGCAGTGAACGGGGACAACCAGTCTACGAGCAGTACTTC; CDR3aa: CASSERGQPVYEQYF
v_gene: TRBV11-2; j_gene: TRBJ2-7; abundance: -; d_gene: TRBD2; CDR3nt: TGTGCCAGCAGCTCCCTTGTAGCGGGGGCCTACGAGCAGTACTTC; CDR3aa: CASSSLVAGAYEQYF
v_gene: TRBV13; j_gene: TRBJ2-1; abundance: -; d_gene: -; CDR3nt: TGTGCCAGCAGCTTAGGCCTCCCCGGGATAACCTACAATGAGCAGTTCTTC; CDR3aa: CASSLGLPGITYNEQFF
v_gene: TRBV27; j_gene: TRBJ2-7; abundance: -; d_gene: TRBD2; CDR3nt: TGTGCCAGCAGTTTTGGGACTAGCGGTTACGAGCAGTACTTC; CDR3aa: CASSFGTSGYEQYF
v_gene: TRBV19; j_gene: TRBJ1-5; abundance: -; d_gene: -; CDR3nt: TGTGCCAGTAGTATAACACATTATAGCAATCAGCCCCAGCATTTT; CDR3aa: CASSITHYSNQPQHF
v_gene: TRBV28; j_gene: TRBJ1-3; abundance: -; d_gene: -; CDR3nt: TGTGCCAGCGGTTCCCAGCGGACCTCTGGAAACACCATATATTTT; CDR3aa: CASGSQRTSGNTIYF
v_gene: TRBV19; j_gene: TRBJ2-3; abundance: -; d_gene: TRBD2; CDR3nt: TGTGCCAGTAGTGCGGGGGGAGCCACAGATACGCAGTATTTT; CDR3aa: CASSAGGATDTQYF
v_gene: TRBV19; j_gene: TRBJ2-7; abundance: -; d_gene: -; CDR3nt: TGTGCCAGCCAATCGGAGTTTTACGAGCAGTACTTC; CDR3aa: CASQSEFYEQYF